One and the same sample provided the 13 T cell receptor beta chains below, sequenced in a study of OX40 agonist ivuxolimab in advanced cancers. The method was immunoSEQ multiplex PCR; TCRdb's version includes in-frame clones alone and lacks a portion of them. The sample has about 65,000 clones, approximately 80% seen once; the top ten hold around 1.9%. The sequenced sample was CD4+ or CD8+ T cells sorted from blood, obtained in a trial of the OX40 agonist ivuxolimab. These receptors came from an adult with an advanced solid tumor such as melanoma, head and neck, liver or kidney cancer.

The CDR3 is CASSVGVANYGYTF. CDR3 DNA: TGTGCCAGCAGCGTAGGGGTCGCTAACTATGGCTACACCTTC. The chain joins TRBV9 to TRBJ1-2, with no clear D. The CDR3 extends over 14 amino acids. Germline V CDR1 and CDR2: SGDLS, YYNGEE. The germline V and J ends were trimmed by 0 bases and 0 bases, with 6 bases remaining between them.

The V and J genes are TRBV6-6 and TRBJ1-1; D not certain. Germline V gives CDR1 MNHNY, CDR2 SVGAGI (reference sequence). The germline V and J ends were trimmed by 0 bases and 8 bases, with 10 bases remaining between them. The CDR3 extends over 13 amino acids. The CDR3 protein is CASSYSISGEAFF. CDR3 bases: TGTGCCAGCAGTTACTCGATTAGCGGAGAAGCTTTCTTT.

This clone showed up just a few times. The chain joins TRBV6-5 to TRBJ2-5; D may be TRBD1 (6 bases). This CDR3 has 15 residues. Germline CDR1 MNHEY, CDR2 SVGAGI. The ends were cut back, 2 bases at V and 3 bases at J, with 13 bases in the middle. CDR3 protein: CASSYDGGREETQYF. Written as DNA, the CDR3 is TGTGCCAGCAGTTACGATGGGGGCAGAGAAGAGACCCAGTACTTC.

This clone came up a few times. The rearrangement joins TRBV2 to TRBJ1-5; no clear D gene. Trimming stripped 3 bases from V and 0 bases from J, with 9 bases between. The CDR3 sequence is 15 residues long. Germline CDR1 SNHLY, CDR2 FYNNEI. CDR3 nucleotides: TGTGCCAGCAGTGACAGAGTCTCTAGCAATCAGCCCCAGCATTTT. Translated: CASSDRVSSNQPQHF.

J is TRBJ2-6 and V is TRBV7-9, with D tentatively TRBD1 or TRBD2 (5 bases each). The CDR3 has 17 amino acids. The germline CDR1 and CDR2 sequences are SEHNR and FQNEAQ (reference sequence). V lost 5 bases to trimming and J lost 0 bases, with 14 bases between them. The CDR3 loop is CASSPREGTSGANVLTF. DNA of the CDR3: TGTGCCAGCAGCCCCAGAGAGGGGACCTCTGGGGCCAACGTCCTGACTTTC.

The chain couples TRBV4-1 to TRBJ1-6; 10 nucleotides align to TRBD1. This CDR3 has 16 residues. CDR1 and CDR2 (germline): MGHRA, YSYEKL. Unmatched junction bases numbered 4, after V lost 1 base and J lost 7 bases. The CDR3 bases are TGCGCCAGCAGCCAAGGAAGGACAGGGGGGAATTCACCCCTCCACTTT. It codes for CASSQGRTGGNSPLHF.

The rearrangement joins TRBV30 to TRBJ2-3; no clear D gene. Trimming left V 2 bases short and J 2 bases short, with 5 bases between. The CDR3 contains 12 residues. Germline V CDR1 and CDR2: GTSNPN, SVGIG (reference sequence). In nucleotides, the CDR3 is TGTGCCTGGAGTCGAAACACAGATACGCAGTATTTT. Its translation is CAWSRNTDTQYF.

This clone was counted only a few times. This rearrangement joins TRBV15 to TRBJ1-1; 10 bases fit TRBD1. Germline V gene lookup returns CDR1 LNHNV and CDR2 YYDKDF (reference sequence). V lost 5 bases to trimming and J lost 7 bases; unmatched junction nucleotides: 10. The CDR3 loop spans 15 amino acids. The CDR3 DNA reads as TGTGCCACCAGCGCTCCGGGACAGGGGTTTTTTGAAGCTTTCTTT. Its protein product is CATSAPGQGFFEAFF.

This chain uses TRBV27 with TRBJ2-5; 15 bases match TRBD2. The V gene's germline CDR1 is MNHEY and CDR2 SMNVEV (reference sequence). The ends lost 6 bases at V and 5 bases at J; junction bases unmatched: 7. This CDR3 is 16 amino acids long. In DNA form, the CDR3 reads TGTGCCAGCAGGGGACTAGCGGGAGGCGTTTTGGAGACCCAGTACTTC. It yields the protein CASRGLAGGVLETQYF.

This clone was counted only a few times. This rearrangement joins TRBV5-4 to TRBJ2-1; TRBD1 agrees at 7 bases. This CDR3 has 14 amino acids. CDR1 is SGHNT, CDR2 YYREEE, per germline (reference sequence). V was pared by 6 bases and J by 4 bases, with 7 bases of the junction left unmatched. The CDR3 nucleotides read TGTGCCAGCAACCCGGGACAGAGGTACAATGAGCAGTTCTTC. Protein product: CASNPGQRYNEQFF.

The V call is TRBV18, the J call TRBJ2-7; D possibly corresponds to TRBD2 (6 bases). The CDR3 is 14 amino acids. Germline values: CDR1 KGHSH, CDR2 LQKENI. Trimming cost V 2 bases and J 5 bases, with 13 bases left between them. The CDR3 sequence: CASSPGREVNEQYF. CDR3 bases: TGTGCCAGCTCACCAGGCAGGGAGGTAAACGAGCAGTACTTC.

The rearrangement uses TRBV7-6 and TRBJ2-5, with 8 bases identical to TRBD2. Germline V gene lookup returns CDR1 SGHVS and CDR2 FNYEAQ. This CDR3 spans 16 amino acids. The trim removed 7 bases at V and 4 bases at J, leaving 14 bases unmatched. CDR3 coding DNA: TGTGCCAGCACTAATCTGGGGCGGGAGGAGGTAGAGACCCAGTACTTC. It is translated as CASTNLGREEVETQYF.

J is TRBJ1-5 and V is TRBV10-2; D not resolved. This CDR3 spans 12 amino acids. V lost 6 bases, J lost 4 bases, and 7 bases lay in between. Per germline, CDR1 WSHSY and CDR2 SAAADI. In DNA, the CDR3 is TGCGCCAGCAGAGACCCAAATCAGCCCCAGCATTTT. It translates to CASRDPNQPQHF.